This TCR beta chain was recorded in a study of T cell responses to AZD1222 COVID-19 vaccine. Findings and caveats of the study: The study identified only five or six AZD1222 recipients as seropositive at baseline. Spike-wide vaccine-associated CD4 TCRs dominated at 160-218 and 743-854. A reported finding is that nearly half of spike-specific TCRs target unmutated variant regions. Clonal diversity was possibly underestimated, and the donors were mostly white British, with more females.

Points on this clone: The antigen remains unidentified.

CDR1 and CDR2 (germline): MGHRA, YSYEKL. The CDR3 covers 15 residues. V was shortened by 0 bases and J by 1 base, with 9 bases between the two germline ends. Clones were sequenced by immunoSEQ multiplex PCR, and TCRdb holds only the in-frame ones, with some missing. This table has roughly 100,000 clones, around 76% appearing once. Sample: peripheral blood, taken on day 0 of AZD1222 vaccination. The receptor's source is an adult in good health. This sequence joins TRBV4-1 and TRBJ1-1; tentative D call: TRBD1 (5 bases). The CDR3 DNA follows: TGCGCCAGCAGCCAAGATACAGGCAAGAACACTGAAGCTTTCTTT. Protein sequence: CASSQDTGKNTEAFF.